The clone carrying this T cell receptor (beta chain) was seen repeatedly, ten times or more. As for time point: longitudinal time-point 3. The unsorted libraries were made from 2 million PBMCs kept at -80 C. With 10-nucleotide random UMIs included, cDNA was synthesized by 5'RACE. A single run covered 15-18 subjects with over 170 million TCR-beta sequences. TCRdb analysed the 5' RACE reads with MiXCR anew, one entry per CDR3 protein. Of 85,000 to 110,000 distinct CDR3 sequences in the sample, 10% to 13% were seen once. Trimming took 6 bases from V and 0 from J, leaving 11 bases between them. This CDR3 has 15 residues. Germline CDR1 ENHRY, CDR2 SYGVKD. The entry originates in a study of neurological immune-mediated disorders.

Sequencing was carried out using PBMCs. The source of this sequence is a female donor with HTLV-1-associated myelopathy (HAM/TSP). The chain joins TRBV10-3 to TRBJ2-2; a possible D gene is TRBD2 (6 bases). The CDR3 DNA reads TGTGCCATCAGCTGGGGGGACGCGAACACCGGGGAGCTGTTTTTT. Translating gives CAISWGDANTGELFF.